These 3 T cell receptor beta chains were all obtained from the same sample, sequenced in a study of post-analysis software for immune sequencing data. Presence of unique molecular identifiers characterized the TCR beta cDNA libraries. TCRdb reprocessed the PCR reads with MiXCR, giving one entry per CDR3 protein. The sample lists about 460,000 distinct CDR3 sequences, less than 45% occurring once. Study findings and constraints: The five TRBV segments detected at higher frequency in patients than in controls included TRBV5-6, TRBV5-1 and TRBV20-1.

These TCRs' antigens remain unknown. The sample consisted of blood. These receptors came from a girl between 10 and 17 years old with multiple sclerosis.

The rearrangement links TRBV5-1 to TRBJ2-1; 10 bases are shared with TRBD2. CDR1 and CDR2 from the germline V gene are SGHRS and YFSETQ. Unmatched junction bases numbered 9, after V lost 3 bases and J lost 3 bases. The CDR3 contains 17 residues. The CDR3 region is CASSSQQLAGSYNEQFF. Here the CDR3 DNA reads TGCGCCAGCAGCTCGCAGCAACTAGCGGGAAGCTACAATGAGCAGTTCTTC.

V is TRBV20-1 and J is TRBJ2-1, with a possible D match to TRBD2 (6 bases). This CDR3 has 14 residues. Trimming removed 0 bases from V and 8 bases from J, with 14 bases in between. Germline CDR1 DFQATT, CDR2 SNEGSKA (reference sequence). In nucleotides, the CDR3 is TGCAGTGCTAGAGATCCCCTAGCGAGCCATGAGCAGTTCTTC. Translation gives CSARDPLASHEQFF.

This clonotype was recorded a few times. V gene TRBV27 combines with J gene TRBJ2-1; TRBD2 aligns across 8 bases. The J segment lost 9 bases and the V segment lost 5 bases, leaving 9 bases of the junction unmatched. CDR3 length: 14 residues. The germline gives CDR1 MNHEY, CDR2 SMNVEV (reference sequence). CDR3 coding DNA: TGTGCCAGCAGTACGGGACTAGAGTATGTTGAGCAGTTCTTC. Translated, it gives CASSTGLEYVEQFF.